The 32 T cell receptor beta chains reported below all come from one sample, sequenced in a study of sequential checkpoint blockade in melanoma. Treatment of the sample: randomized to nivolumab then ipilimumab (arm A) or the reverse (arm B). Sequencing used immunoSEQ multiplex PCR; TCRdb keeps in-frame clones, though not all of them. The sample records about 15,000 clones, roughly 71% being singletons. The sequencing here drew on CD8+ T cells sorted from blood (inferred from file names), taken from a patient given nivolumab and ipilimumab in sequence. These receptors originate from a human donor with melanoma.

By share of the sample, this clone is large (0.1 to 1%). This sequence joins TRBV4-1 and TRBJ1-2; perhaps TRBD1 as D (5 bases). The V end was cut by 0 bases, the J end by 4 bases, with 12 bases between. Per the germline V gene, CDR1 is MGHRA and CDR2 is YSYEKL. The CDR3 has 15 amino acids. The CDR3 bases are TGCGCCAGCAGCCAAGAAACAGGAAGTTTCTATGGCTACACCTTC. It codes for CASSQETGSFYGYTF.

The count of this clone is one. Germline and junction disagree at one end, which may indicate a read error. The gene calls are TRBV7-7 and TRBJ2-6; D unresolved. Germline V gene lookup returns CDR1 SSHAT and CDR2 FNYEAQ (reference sequence). CDR3 length: 14 residues. The CDR3 bases are TGTGCTAGCAGCTTATCGTTGGGGGCCAACGTCCTGACTTTC. Its protein product is CASSLSLGANVLTF.

V usage is TRBV27 and J usage is TRBJ2-1; 15 bases fit TRBD2. This CDR3 has 17 residues. Germline V lookup: CDR1 MNHEY, CDR2 SMNVEV (reference sequence). The junction had 9 bases not matched to a gene; V was cut back by 4 bases and J by 8 bases. The CDR3 DNA follows: TGTGCCAGCAGTTCCTGGACTAGCGGGAGGGAGAGGGATGAGCAGTTCTTC. This gives the protein CASSSWTSGRERDEQFF.

This chain joins TRBV7-9 and TRBJ2-2; 8 bases are shared with TRBD1. CDR3 length: 15 residues. V was clipped by 2 bases and J by 3 bases; unmatched bases: 2. Germline V lookup: CDR1 SEHNR, CDR2 FQNEAQ (reference sequence). The CDR3 protein is CASSLYRGDTGELFF. CDR3 DNA sequence: TGTGCCAGCAGCTTATACAGGGGGGACACCGGGGAGCTGTTTTTT.

The chain joins TRBV9 to TRBJ2-7; 8 bases are shared with TRBD1. Germline-derived CDR1 and CDR2 are SGDLS and YYNGEE. J gave up 2 bases and V 0 bases, and 1 base lay outside the gene matches. The CDR3 length is 14 residues. This CDR3 reads CASSVGDRTYEQYF. The CDR3 nucleotides are TGTGCCAGCAGCGTAGGGGACAGGACCTACGAGCAGTACTTC.

Only a few counts were recorded for this clone. The V gene is TRBV9, the J gene TRBJ1-2, with TRBD1 matching over 7 bases. J was trimmed by 8 bases and V by 0 bases; bases with no gene match: 13. The CDR3 is made up of 16 amino acids. Germline CDR1 SGDLS, CDR2 YYNGEE. CDR3 protein: CASSVASRGGLGGYTF. Written as DNA, the CDR3 is TGTGCCAGCAGCGTAGCCAGCCGAGGGGGCTTGGGAGGCTACACCTTC. Based on the CDR3 plus reference TRBV9 and TRBJ1-2, the full variable domain is DSGVTQTPKHLITATGQRVTLRCSPRSGDLSVYWYQQSLDQGLQFLIQYYNGEERAKGNILERFSAQQFPDLHSELNLSSLELGDSALYFCASSVASRGGLGGYTFGSGTRLTVV.

CDR3 coding DNA: TGTGCCAGCCGAGACAGGGGTAACTCCTACAATGAGCAGTTCTTC. Residues: CASRDRGNSYNEQFF. This chain uses TRBV2 with TRBJ2-1, with 8 bases lining up with TRBD1. V shed 8 bases, J shed 0 bases, and the junction held 6 bases outside the gene matches. CDR3 length: 15 residues. Germline V gene sequence: CDR1 SNHLY, CDR2 FYNNEI.

The CDR3 spells CSVDGKDASSYNEQFF. In DNA, the CDR3 is TGCAGCGTTGACGGGAAGGACGCCAGCTCCTACAATGAGCAGTTCTTC. V is TRBV29-1 and J is TRBJ2-1; maybe TRBD2 (5 bases). The V end lost 3 bases, the J end lost 0 bases, and 15 bases lay between the germline ends. Germline V gene lookup returns CDR1 SQVTM and CDR2 ANQGSEA. This CDR3 is built from 16 residues.

The rearrangement links TRBV28 to TRBJ2-7, with 9 bases aligning to TRBD1. CDR3 size: 15 residues. The germline CDR1 and CDR2 sequences are MDHEN and SYDVKM. Trimming at V came to 2 bases and at J to 3 bases, leaving 5 bases not matched to a gene. Here the CDR3 DNA reads TGTGCCAGCAGTTTACCGGACAGGGGTAACTACGAGCAGTACTTC. This translates into CASSLPDRGNYEQYF.

This chain links TRBV9 with TRBJ1-5, with TRBD1 matching 8 bases. This CDR3 spans 14 amino acids. V shed 0 bases, J shed 10 bases, and the junction held 6 bases outside the gene matches. Germline V gene data show CDR1 as SGDLS and CDR2 as YYNGEE. This CDR3 is CASSVGQGNGPQHF. CDR3 coding DNA: TGTGCCAGCAGCGTAGGACAGGGGAACGGTCCCCAGCATTTT. Full variable domain (rest looked up from reference TRBV9 and TRBJ1-5): DSGVTQTPKHLITATGQRVTLRCSPRSGDLSVYWYQQSLDQGLQFLIQYYNGEERAKGNILERFSAQQFPDLHSELNLSSLELGDSALYFCASSVGQGNGPQHFGDGTRLSIL.

Only a few counts were recorded for this clone. The V gene is TRBV4-3, the J gene TRBJ2-2; TRBD2 might be the D (5 bases). This CDR3 is 16 amino acids long. V shed 3 bases and J shed 0 bases, with 11 bases lying between them. Germline V lookup: CDR1 LGHNA, CDR2 YSLEER. The CDR3 coding sequence is TGCGCCAGCAGCCAGGACTTCCATACGAACACCGGGGAGCTGTTTTTT. This gives the protein CASSQDFHTNTGELFF.

J is TRBJ2-7 and V is TRBV4-3, with D perhaps matching TRBD2 (6 bases). Germline CDR1 reads LGHNA; CDR2 reads YSLEER. V lost 0 bases to trimming and J lost 6 bases, with 18 bases between them. CDR3 length: 16 residues. The CDR3 loop is CASSQDSGGAGGEQYF. For the CDR3, the DNA is TGCGCCAGCAGCCAAGATTCTGGGGGAGCGGGCGGCGAGCAGTACTTC.

This clone came up a few times. The V and J genes are TRBV28 and TRBJ2-1; TRBD1 matches at 8 bases. Trimming removed 5 bases from V and 4 bases from J; junction bases left unmatched: 10. The CDR3 has 16 amino acids. The germline V gene has CDR1 MDHEN and CDR2 SYDVKM. This CDR3 is CASSGITGGNYNEQFF. CDR3 nucleotides: TGTGCCAGCAGTGGGATCACAGGGGGGAATTACAATGAGCAGTTCTTC.

V and J are TRBV4-3 and TRBJ2-7, with D tentatively TRBD2 (7 bases). V dropped 0 bases and J dropped 3 bases, with 15 bases sitting between them. Germline V lookup: CDR1 LGHNA, CDR2 YSLEER. The CDR3 has 16 residues. The CDR3 here is CASSQEGGRSGYEQYF. As DNA, the CDR3 is TGCGCCAGCAGCCAAGAGGGGGGGCGCTCGGGCTACGAGCAGTACTTC.

The gene calls are TRBV15 and TRBJ1-1; D gene unclear. Trimming took off 4 bases at V and 11 bases at J, with 17 bases between the two ends. The germline CDR1 and CDR2 sequences are LNHNV and YYDKDF (reference sequence). The CDR3 extends over 13 amino acids. CDR3 DNA: TGTGCCACCAGCAAGGAAGTAGCTCAGTGGGCTTTCTTT. This translates into CATSKEVAQWAFF.

The J gene is TRBJ1-2, the V gene TRBV4-2; weak D call: TRBD1 (5 bases). The CDR3 consists of 15 residues. V was cut by 0 bases and J by 0 bases, with 8 bases left in between. Per germline, CDR1 LGHNA and CDR2 YNFKEQ. The CDR3 here is CASSQDAGPNYGYTF. The CDR3 DNA is TGTGCCAGCAGCCAAGATGCGGGACCTAACTATGGCTACACCTTC.

For the CDR3, the DNA is TGTGCCAGCAGTTCGGGAGGGCGCGAGCAGTACTTC. As protein: CASSSGGREQYF. The chain couples TRBV6-5 to TRBJ2-7, with TRBD2 identical over 8 bases. Trimming removed 4 bases from V and 6 bases from J; junction bases left unmatched: 2. The CDR3 has 12 amino acids. Germline CDR1 and CDR2: MNHEY and SVGAGI.

The chain joins TRBV25-1 to TRBJ2-5; perhaps TRBD1 as D (5 bases). Trimming took 1 base from V and 3 from J, leaving 12 bases between them. The CDR3 sequence is 15 residues long. Germline V gene data show CDR1 as MGHDK and CDR2 as SYGVNS. The CDR3 DNA reads as TGTGCCAGCAGTGAATTAAGGGCAGGGAAAGAGACCCAGTACTTC. It is translated as CASSELRAGKETQYF.

The chain links TRBV19 to TRBJ1-2; no clear D gene. The CDR3 runs to 15 residues. Trimming pared 6 bases from V and 0 bases from J, leaving 14 bases between. Germline-derived CDR1 and CDR2 are LNHDA and SQIVND (reference sequence). The CDR3 DNA reads as TGTGCCAGTAGCCTAGGGTCGGGGTCTAACTATGGCTACACCTTC. Translating it yields CASSLGSGSNYGYTF.

The genes are TRBV7-9 and TRBJ2-4; D is perhaps TRBD2 (5 bases). The V end was cut by 5 bases, the J end by 1 base, with 12 bases between. Per the germline V gene, CDR1 is SEHNR and CDR2 is FQNEAQ (reference sequence). CDR3 size: 15 residues. The CDR3 DNA reads as TGTGCCAGCAGCCCGGACTCTGGGGCCAAAAACATTCAGTACTTC. Translating it yields CASSPDSGAKNIQYF.

CDR3 sequence reads: CASSDSSGGADTQYF. The CDR3 nucleotides read TGTGCCAGCAGTGACTCTAGCGGGGGGGCAGATACGCAGTATTTT. The rearrangement uses TRBV6-4 and TRBJ2-3; TRBD2 agrees at 11 bases. From germline, CDR1 is MRHNA and CDR2 SNTAGT. This CDR3 is 15 amino acids long. V trimming: 0 bases; J trimming: 4 bases; junction bases outside the gene matches: 0.

This chain joins TRBV27 and TRBJ2-7; D remains unclear. The CDR3 is 13 residues long. CDR1 is MNHEY, CDR2 SMNVEV, per germline (reference sequence). V lost 2 bases, J lost 0 bases, and 5 bases lay in between. DNA of the CDR3: TGTGCCAGCAGTTTAGCAGACTCCTACGAGCAGTACTTC. This gives the protein CASSLADSYEQYF.

The V call is TRBV7-9, the J call TRBJ1-2; D call uncertain. The CDR3 sequence is 17 residues long. V lost 4 bases and J lost 4, with 22 bases in between. Germline CDR1 SEHNR, CDR2 FQNEAQ (reference sequence). CDR3 bases: TGTGCCAGCAGCTCTCTTCGACACCATGGAAAGACCTATGGCTACACCTTC. Translating gives CASSSLRHHGKTYGYTF. Variable domain in full (rest from reference TRBV7-9 and TRBJ1-2): DTGVSQNPRHKITKRGQNVTFRCDPISEHNRLYWYRQTLGQGPEFLTYFQNEAQLEKSRLLSDRFSAERPKGSFSTLEIQRTEQGDSAMYLCASSSLRHHGKTYGYTFGSGTRLTVV.

This clone has only a few counts. The chain couples TRBV5-4 to TRBJ2-3; maybe TRBD2 (6 bases). The ends were cut back, 4 bases at V and 1 base at J, with 13 bases in the middle. From germline, CDR1 is SGHNT and CDR2 YYREEE (reference sequence). CDR3 length equals 15 residues. The CDR3, as DNA: TGTGCCAGCAGCCGGAGGGAGAGTGGCACAGATACGCAGTATTTT. Its translation: CASSRRESGTDTQYF.

The gene calls are TRBV27 and TRBJ2-2; 7 nucleotides align to TRBD2. The CDR3 has 14 residues. Looked up from germline, CDR1 is MNHEY and CDR2 is SMNVEV (reference sequence). With 9 bases clipped from V and 4 bases from J, the junction kept 8 bases outside the gene matches. The CDR3 loop is CASSWGGFTGELFF. The CDR3 DNA follows: TGTGCCAGTTCATGGGGGGGTTTCACCGGGGAGCTGTTTTTT.

In its sample, this clone was seen a few times. The CDR3 is CASSPESTYGYTF. The CDR3 DNA reads as TGCGCCAGCAGCCCAGAATCAACCTATGGCTACACCTTC. The chain has TRBV5-1 and TRBJ1-2; unclear D gene. Per the germline V gene, CDR1 is SGHRS and CDR2 is YFSETQ. The CDR3 loop spans 13 amino acids. Trimming removed 4 bases from V and 4 bases from J, with 11 bases in between.

The DNA of the CDR3 is TGTGCCAGCAGCTTAAATTTTGGCGGGGAGTTCTATGGCTACACCTTC. Translating gives CASSLNFGGEFYGYTF. The chain employs TRBV11-2 and TRBJ1-2; D remains unclear. The germline CDR1 and CDR2 sequences are SGHAT and FQNNGV. The CDR3 runs 16 residues. The V and J ends lost 2 bases and 4 bases respectively, with 17 bases between them.

This clone was recorded a few times. This sequence joins TRBV6-5 and TRBJ2-5; 9 bases map to TRBD1. The CDR3 is made up of 16 amino acids. Germline assignment: CDR1 MNHEY and CDR2 SVGAGI. With V trimmed by 4 bases and J by 5 bases, 11 bases remained unmatched. The CDR3 sequence is CASSSRRGTGLETQYF. The CDR3 bases are TGTGCCAGCAGTTCCCGGAGGGGGACAGGGCTGGAGACCCAGTACTTC.

V gene TRBV4-3 combines with J gene TRBJ2-7; D gene uncertain. The CDR3 length is 15 residues. Trimming shortened V by 4 bases and J by 2 bases, and 15 bases separated the two germline ends. The V gene's germline CDR1 is LGHNA and CDR2 YSLEER. The CDR3 reads CASSLVRGGAYEQYF. The CDR3 DNA reads TGCGCCAGCAGCCTGGTCCGAGGCGGTGCCTACGAGCAGTACTTC.

The V gene is TRBV5-6, the J gene TRBJ2-1, with D uncertain. Trimming cost V 1 base and J 6 bases, with 8 bases left between them. In germline, CDR1 is SGHDT, CDR2 YYEEEE. The CDR3 runs 13 residues. The CDR3 coding sequence is TGTGCCAGCAGCTTGTCACTCCTCAATGAGCAGTTCTTC. Translated: CASSLSLLNEQFF. Full variable domain (remainder filled in from reference TRBV5-6 and TRBJ2-1): DAGVTQSPTHLIKTRGQQVTLRCSPKSGHDTVSWYQQALGQGPQFIFQYYEEEERQRGNFPDRFSGHQFPNYSSELNVNALLLGDSALYLCASSLSLLNEQFFGPGTRLTVL.

V gene TRBV5-1 combines with J gene TRBJ1-1; possibly TRBD1 for D (5 bases). The CDR3 runs to 14 residues. V shed 6 bases and J shed 1 base, with 13 bases lying between them. Germline V gene sequence: CDR1 SGHRS, CDR2 YFSETQ. The CDR3 DNA sequence: TGCGCCAGCACTCCCACCCAGGGGAACACTGAAGCTTTCTTT. Translating gives CASTPTQGNTEAFF. Filled out from reference TRBV5-1 and TRBJ1-1, the complete variable domain reads KAGVTQTPRYLIKTRGQQVTLSCSPISGHRSVSWYQQTPGQGLQFLFEYFSETQRNKGNFPGRFSGRQFSNSRSEMNVSTLELGDSALYLCASTPTQGNTEAFFGQGTRLTVV.

The rearrangement joins TRBV11-2 to TRBJ2-2, with D perhaps matching TRBD2 (6 bases). V was trimmed by 1 base and J by 4 bases, leaving 7 bases between them. This CDR3 contains 14 residues. Germline loops: CDR1 SGHAT, CDR2 FQNNGV. The chain's CDR3 is CASSLAGVTGELFF. The CDR3 DNA is TGTGCCAGCAGCTTAGCGGGAGTCACCGGGGAGCTGTTTTTT.